This T cell receptor beta chain was documented in a study of blood T cells in healthy people across ages. At the level of the study: Template switching picked up about one barcoded beta molecule for each two T cells.

Every donor contributed about 10 milliliters of peripheral blood by blood draw. This clonotype was found a few times. Its antigen is unknown. Sample-barcoded 5' priming and a J-beta primer mix drove a second PCR of 7 to 11 cycles. TCRdb re-called the 5' RACE reads through MiXCR, storing one row per CDR3 protein. The sample lists approximately 790,000 distinct CDR3 sequences, around 68% seen once, with 25% to 35% in the top ten. Overall study results and limits: Across the age range, TCR beta diversity per million T cells fell in a roughly linear way.

CDR1 and CDR2 (germline): SGHTA, FQGNSA. The CDR3 covers 13 residues. Trimming removed 0 bases from V and 8 bases from J, with 10 bases in between. This TCR was sampled from a young man in good health. The sequenced sample consisted of blood. The chain uses TRBV7-2 and TRBJ1-2; D not certain. The CDR3 loop is CASSLATAYGYTF. CDR3 nucleotides: TGTGCCAGCAGCTTAGCCACAGCATACGGCTACACCTTC.